Listed below are T cell receptor beta chains from one sample, sequenced in a study of T cells in tumors after PD-1 blockade. Some clones are missing from TCRdb's copy, which holds only in-frame ones; the method was immunoSEQ multiplex PCR. The sample lists tens of thousands of clones, approximately 70% seen once, with around 43% in the top ten. Sample: PBMCs, taken after anti-PD-1 treatment. The source of these receptors is a human donor with basal cell carcinoma. The CDR3 runs from the conserved cysteine through the conserved F or W. The order of the fields is V gene, CDR3 protein.

TRBV5-4,CASSLGAPGGGGNIQYF
TRBV4-1,CASSQERGETGELFF
TRBV11-3,CASSLRTGPQETQYF
TRBV9,CASSVDEHGYTF
TRBV29-1,CSVPGTGLTDTQYF
TRBV7-8,CASSHRTRGPYEQYF
TRBV6-5,CASSRNTGELFF
TRBV18,CASSPPWDRVDTEAFF
TRBV18,CASSPTSGNTGELFF
TRBV5-1,CASSFTSGGEFNEQFF
TRBV9,CASSVDMVGSPYGYTF
TRBV12-5,CASGKETDTQYF
TRBV13,CASSLGQGSTEAFF
TRBV11-3,CASSSQGTLGGYTF
TRBV9,CASSADALSNEQFF
TRBV5-1,CASSLKPSSTNEKLFF
TRBV24-1,CATSDSRTTDTQYF
TRBV3-1/TRBV3-2,CASSNAGVYEQYF
TRBV5-1,CASSLANAEAFF
TRBV9,CASSWTGGTDTQYF
TRBV19,CASSISSYGYTF
TRBV19,CASISRVAGELFF
TRBV5-4,CASSLKTVLNEQFF
TRBV20-1,CSASNRASGSHEQFF
TRBV14,CASSQDSTSGRTGELFF
TRBV7-3,CASSFISQDNSPLHF
TRBV2,CASKTSGVSNQPQHF